This TCR beta chain appears in the sequencing data of a study of human T cells and chemical hapten exposure. From the RACE reads, TCRdb called clonotypes with MiXCR, one entry per CDR3 protein. This sample has 85,000 to 95,000 distinct CDR3 sequences, with 9.5% to 11% found just once. Study-wide points: TCRs whose frequency exceeded 1 in 1000 remained the same following DPC sensitization. There were significantly more large CDR3 similarity clusters among expanded TCRs than among controls.

Time point indicated: patch test 2, 6 weeks after DPC sensitization. Treatment described: therapeutic diphenylcyclopropenone sensitization with weekly scalp DPC. This clonotype was detected many times. Its matching antigen is unknown. Trimming took off 6 bases at V and 15 bases at J, with 20 bases between the two ends. CDR3 size: 13 residues. The source material was whole blood, sampled in connection with sensitization to the hapten diphenylcyclopropenone (DPC). The sequence was obtained from a man aged 35 to 55 with alopecia areata. Some clones in this sample may be carry-over from other donors' samples. This chain links TRBV12-3 or TRBV12-4 with TRBJ1-4, with D unclear. The CDR3 DNA reads as TGTGCCAGCAGATCTCTCGACGGACCGACAATGTTTTTT. This gives the protein CASRSLDGPTMFF.